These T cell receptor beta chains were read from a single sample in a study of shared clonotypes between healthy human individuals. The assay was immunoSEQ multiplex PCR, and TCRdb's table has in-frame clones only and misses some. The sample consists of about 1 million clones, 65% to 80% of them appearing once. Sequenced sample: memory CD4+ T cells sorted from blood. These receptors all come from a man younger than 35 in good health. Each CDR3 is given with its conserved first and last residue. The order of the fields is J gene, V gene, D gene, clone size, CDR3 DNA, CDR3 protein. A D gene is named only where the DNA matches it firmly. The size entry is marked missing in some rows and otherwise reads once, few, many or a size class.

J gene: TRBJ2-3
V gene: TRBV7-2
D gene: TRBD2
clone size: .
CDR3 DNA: TGTGCCAGCAGCAGAGAGGCGGGGGGGCCTAGCACAGATACGCAGTATTTT
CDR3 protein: CASSREAGGPSTDTQYF

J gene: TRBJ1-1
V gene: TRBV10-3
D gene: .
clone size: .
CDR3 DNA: TGTGCCATCACGTCTTCCGGGGAGACTGAAGCTTTCTTT
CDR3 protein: CAITSSGETEAFF

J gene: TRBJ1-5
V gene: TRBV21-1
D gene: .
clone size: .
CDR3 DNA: TGTGCCAGCAGAAAAGTCGTCCAGTTATACCATCAGCCCCAGCATTTT
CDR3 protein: CASRKVVQLYHQPQHF

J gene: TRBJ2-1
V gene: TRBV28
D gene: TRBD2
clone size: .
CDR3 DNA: TGTGCCAGCAGTTTATCGGTAGGAGCGGGGAACAATGAGCAGTTCTTC
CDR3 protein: CASSLSVGAGNNEQFF

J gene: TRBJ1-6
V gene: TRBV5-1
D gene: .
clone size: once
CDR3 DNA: TGCGCCAGCAGCTCGGGGACCCATAATTCACCCCTCCACTTT
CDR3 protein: CASSSGTHNSPLHF

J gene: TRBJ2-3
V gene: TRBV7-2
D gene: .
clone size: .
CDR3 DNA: TGTGCCAGCAGCTTAGCGGTAGCCACAGATACGCAGTATTTT
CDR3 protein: CASSLAVATDTQYF

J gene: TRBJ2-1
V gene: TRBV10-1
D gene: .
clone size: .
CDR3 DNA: TGCGCCAGCAGTGAGCAAGCCGAGAGCGTGCAGTTCTTC
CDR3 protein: CASSEQAESVQFF

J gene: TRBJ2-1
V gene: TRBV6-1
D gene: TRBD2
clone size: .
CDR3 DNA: TGTGCCAGCACCGGGACTAGAGACGGTGAGCAGTTCTTC
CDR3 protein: CASTGTRDGEQFF

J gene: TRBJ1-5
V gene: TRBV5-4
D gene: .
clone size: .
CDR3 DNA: TGTGCCAGCAGCAAAGATAGCAATCAGCCCCAGCATTTT
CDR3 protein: CASSKDSNQPQHF

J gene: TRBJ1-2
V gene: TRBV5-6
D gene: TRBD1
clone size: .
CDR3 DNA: TGTGCCAGCAGCTTGGCGGGGGACAGAACTAACTATGGCTACACCTTC
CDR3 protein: CASSLAGDRTNYGYTF

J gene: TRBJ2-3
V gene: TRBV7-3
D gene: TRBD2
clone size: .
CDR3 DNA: TGTGCCAGCAGCTTAACGGCTAGCGGGGGGACAGATACGCAGTATTTT
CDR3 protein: CASSLTASGGTDTQYF

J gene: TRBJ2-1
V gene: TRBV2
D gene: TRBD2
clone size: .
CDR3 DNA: TGTGCCAGCAGTGGCGGGGGGATATACAATGAGCAGTTCTTC
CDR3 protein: CASSGGGIYNEQFF

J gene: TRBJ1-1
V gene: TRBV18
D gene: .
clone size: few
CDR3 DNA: TGTGCCAGCTCACCCGTCATGACGACGGGGAACACTGAAGCTTTCTTT
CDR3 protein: CASSPVMTTGNTEAFF

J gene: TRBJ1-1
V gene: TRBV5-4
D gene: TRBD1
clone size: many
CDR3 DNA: TGTGCCAGCAGCTTGGACACAGGGGGCCGCGGAGCTTTCTTT
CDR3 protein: CASSLDTGGRGAFF

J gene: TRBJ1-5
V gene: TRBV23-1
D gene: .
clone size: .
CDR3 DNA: TGCGCCAGCAGTCAATCAGGGTCAAGCAATCAGCCCCAGCATTTT
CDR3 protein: CASSQSGSSNQPQHF

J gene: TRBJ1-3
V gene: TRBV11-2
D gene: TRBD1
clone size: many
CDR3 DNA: TGTGCCAGCAGCTTCGACAGGGGGGCTGGAAACACCATATATTTT
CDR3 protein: CASSFDRGAGNTIYF

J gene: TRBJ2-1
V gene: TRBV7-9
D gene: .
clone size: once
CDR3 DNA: TGTGCCAGCAGCCTGTCCAATGAGCAGTTCTTC
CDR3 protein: CASSLSNEQFF

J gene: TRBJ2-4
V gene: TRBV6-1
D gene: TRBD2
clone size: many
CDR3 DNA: TGTGCCAGCAGTGAAGAGGGGGCCGGGACTAGCAGGTATAACAAAAACATTCAGTACTTC
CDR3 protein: CASSEEGAGTSRYNKNIQYF

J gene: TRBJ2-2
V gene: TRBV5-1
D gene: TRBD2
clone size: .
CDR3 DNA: TGCGCCAGCAGCTTGGAAGGGAGGGTCACCGGGGAGCTGTTTTTT
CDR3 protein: CASSLEGRVTGELFF

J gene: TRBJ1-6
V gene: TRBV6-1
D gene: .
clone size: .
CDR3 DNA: TGTGCCAGCAGTGAAGCAAGGTCCCTCGGTAATTCACCCCTCCACTTT
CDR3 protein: CASSEARSLGNSPLHF

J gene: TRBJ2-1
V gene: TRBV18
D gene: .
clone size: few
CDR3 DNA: TGTGCCAGCTCACCTAGGACCGGCGGGCTAACCTACAATGAGCAGTTCTTC
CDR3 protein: CASSPRTGGLTYNEQFF

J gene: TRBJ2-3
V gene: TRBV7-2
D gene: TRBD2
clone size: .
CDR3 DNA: TGTGCCAGCAGCTTAGTGGCTAGCGGGAGCACAGATACGCAGTATTTT
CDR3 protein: CASSLVASGSTDTQYF

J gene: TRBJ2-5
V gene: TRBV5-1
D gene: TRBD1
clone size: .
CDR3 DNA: TGCGCCAGCAGCCTGCTTGACAGGGGCGGTGGGGAGACCCAGTACTTC
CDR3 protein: CASSLLDRGGGETQYF

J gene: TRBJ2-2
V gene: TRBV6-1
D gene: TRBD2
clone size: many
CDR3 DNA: TGTGCCAGCAGTGTTGGGACTACCGTAGCCAGATACACCGGGGAGCTGTTTTTT
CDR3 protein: CASSVGTTVARYTGELFF

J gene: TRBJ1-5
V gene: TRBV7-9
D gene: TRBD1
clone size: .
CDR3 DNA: TGTGCCAGCAGCTTAGAAGGGGACAGGCTCAATCAGCCCCAGCATTTT
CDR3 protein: CASSLEGDRLNQPQHF

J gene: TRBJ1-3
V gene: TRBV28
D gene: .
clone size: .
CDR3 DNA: TGTGCCAGCAGTCCCCGACAGTGGGATATCTCTGGAAACACCATATATTTT
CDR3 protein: CASSPRQWDISGNTIYF

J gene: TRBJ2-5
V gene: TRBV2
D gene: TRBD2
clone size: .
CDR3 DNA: TGTGCCAGCAGTGAGGCTAGCGGGATTAGGTTATCCATACAGTACTTC
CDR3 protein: CASSEASGIRLSIQYF

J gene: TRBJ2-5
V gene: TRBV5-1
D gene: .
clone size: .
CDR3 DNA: TGCGCCAGCAGCCCGGCGGGAGAGACCCAGTACTTC
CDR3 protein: CASSPAGETQYF

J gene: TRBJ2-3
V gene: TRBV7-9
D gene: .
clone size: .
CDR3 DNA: TGTGCCAGCAGCCCGGGGACGGATCGCACAGATACGCAGTATTTT
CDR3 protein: CASSPGTDRTDTQYF

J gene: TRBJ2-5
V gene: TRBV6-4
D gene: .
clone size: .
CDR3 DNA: TGTGCCAGCAGTGACGTTGGTAGCTTAGAGACCCAGTACTTC
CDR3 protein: CASSDVGSLETQYF

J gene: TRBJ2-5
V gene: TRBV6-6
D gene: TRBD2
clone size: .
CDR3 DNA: TGTGCCAGCAGACAGACTAGCGGGGGGCCCCAGACCCAGTACTTC
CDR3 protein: CASRQTSGGPQTQYF

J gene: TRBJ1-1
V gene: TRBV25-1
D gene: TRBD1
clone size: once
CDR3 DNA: TGTGCCAGCAGTGGCCTTCCAGGGGGAACACCTGAAGCTTTCTTT
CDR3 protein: CASSGLPGGTPEAFF

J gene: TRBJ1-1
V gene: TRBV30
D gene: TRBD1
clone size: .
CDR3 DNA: TGTGCCTGGAGTTCCGGACAGGGTCGAGCTTTCTTT
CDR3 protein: CAWSSGQGRAFF

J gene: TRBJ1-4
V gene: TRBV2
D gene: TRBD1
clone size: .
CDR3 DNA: TGTGCCAGCAGGGGACAGCTAAATGAAAAACTGTTTTTT
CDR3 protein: CASRGQLNEKLFF

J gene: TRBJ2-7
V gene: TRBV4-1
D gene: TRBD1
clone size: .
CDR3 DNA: TGCGCCAGCACCCGAGCGGAACAGGGGTGGTACGAGCAGTACTTC
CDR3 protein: CASTRAEQGWYEQYF

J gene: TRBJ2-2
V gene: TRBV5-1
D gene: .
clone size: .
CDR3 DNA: TGCGCCAGCAGCTTAGGACGTTCGAACACCGGGGAGCTGTTTTTT
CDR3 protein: CASSLGRSNTGELFF

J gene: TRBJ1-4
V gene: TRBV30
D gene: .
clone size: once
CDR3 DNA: TGTGCCTGGAGTGTAGACAGTCCGGGCGAAAAACTGTTTTTT
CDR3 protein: CAWSVDSPGEKLFF

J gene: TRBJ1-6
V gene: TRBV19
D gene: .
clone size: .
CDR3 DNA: TGTGCCAGTAGTATCGGGGGGCAGGGCTCACCCCTCCACTTT
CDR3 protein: CASSIGGQGSPLHF

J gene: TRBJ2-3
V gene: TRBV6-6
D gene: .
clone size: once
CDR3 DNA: TGTGCCAGCAGTTACTCGGGGGGTGGCACAGATACGCAGTATTTT
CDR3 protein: CASSYSGGGTDTQYF

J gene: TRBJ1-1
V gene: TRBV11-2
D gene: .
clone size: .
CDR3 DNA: TGTGCCAGCACCCTTAGGCGGGACACCTTCCGAGGGAACACTGAAGCTTTCTTT
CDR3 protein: CASTLRRDTFRGNTEAFF

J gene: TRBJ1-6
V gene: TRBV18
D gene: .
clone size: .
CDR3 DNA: TGTGCCAGCTCTGTTGGGGGGGCCGGTAATTCACCCCTCCACTTT
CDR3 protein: CASSVGGAGNSPLHF